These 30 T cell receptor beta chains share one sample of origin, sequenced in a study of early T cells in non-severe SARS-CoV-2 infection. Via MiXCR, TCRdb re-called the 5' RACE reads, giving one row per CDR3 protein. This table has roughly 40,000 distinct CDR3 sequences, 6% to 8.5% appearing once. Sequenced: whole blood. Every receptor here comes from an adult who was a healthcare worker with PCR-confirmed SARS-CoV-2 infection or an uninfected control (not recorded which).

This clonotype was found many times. CDR3 DNA: TGTGCCAGCAGCTTAGGAGGAACAGAAGGCTATGGCTACACCTTC. Its translation is CASSLGGTEGYGYTF. V gene TRBV7-2 combines with J gene TRBJ1-2, with D unclear. Germline CDR1 SGHTA, CDR2 FQGNSA. The CDR3 consists of 15 residues. V lost 1 base and J lost 4, with 13 bases in between.

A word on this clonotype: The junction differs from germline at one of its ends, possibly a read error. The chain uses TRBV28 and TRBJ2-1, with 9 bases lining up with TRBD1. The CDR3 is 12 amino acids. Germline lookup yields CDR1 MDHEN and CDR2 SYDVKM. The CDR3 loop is CASTSTRGQGLF. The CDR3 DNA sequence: TGTGCCAGCACCAGCACTAGGGGACAGGGCCTCTTC. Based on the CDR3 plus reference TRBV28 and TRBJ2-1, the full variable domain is DVKVTQSSRYLVKRTGEKVFLECVQDMDHENMFWYRQDPGLGLRLIYFSYDVKMKEKGDIPEGYSVSREKKERFSLILESASTNQTSMYLCASTSTRGQGLFGPGTRLTVL.

The CDR3, as DNA: TGTGCCAGCAGTGGGCGGGGGAACCAGTATTTT. Residues: CASSGRGNQYF. The gene calls are TRBV2 and TRBJ2-3; 7 bases are shared with TRBD2. V dropped 4 bases and J dropped 12; count of bases not matched to a gene: 4. CDR1 and CDR2 from the germline V gene are SNHLY and FYNNEI. The CDR3 totals 11 residues.

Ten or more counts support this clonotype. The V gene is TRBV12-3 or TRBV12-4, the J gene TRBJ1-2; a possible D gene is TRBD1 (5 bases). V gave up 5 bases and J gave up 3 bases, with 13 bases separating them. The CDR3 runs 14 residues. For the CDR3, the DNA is TGTGCCAGCAGTGAAGGGGTACTTTACTATGGCTACACCTTC. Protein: CASSEGVLYYGYTF.

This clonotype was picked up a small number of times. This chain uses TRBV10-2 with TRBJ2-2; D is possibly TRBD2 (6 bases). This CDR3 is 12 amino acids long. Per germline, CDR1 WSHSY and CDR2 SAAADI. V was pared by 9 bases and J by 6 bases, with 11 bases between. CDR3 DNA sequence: TGCGCCAGTACGTGGGAGGCCGGGGAGCTGTTTTTT. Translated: CASTWEAGELFF.

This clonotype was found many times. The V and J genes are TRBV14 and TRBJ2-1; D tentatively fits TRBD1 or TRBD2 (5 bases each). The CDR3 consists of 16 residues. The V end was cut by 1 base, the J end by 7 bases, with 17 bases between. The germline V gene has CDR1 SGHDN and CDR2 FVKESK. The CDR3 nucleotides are TGTGCCAGCAGCCAAGGGGGGTCCACCCTAGAGAATGAGCAGTTCTTC. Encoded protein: CASSQGGSTLENEQFF.

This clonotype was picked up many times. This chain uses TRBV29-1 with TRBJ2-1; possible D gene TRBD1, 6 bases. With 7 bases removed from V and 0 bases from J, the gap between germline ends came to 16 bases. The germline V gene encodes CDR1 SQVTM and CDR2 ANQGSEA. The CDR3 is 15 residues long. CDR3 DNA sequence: TGCAGCGCCCCGGCAGGGGCGAGCTCCTACAATGAGCAGTTCTTC. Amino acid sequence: CSAPAGASSYNEQFF.

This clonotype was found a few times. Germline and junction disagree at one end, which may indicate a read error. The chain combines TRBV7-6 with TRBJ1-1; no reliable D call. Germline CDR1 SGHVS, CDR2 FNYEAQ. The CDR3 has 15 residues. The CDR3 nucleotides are TGTGTCAGCGGCCTTCTCGGACCCCTCGAAACTGAAGCTTTCTTT. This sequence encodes CVSGLLGPLETEAFF.

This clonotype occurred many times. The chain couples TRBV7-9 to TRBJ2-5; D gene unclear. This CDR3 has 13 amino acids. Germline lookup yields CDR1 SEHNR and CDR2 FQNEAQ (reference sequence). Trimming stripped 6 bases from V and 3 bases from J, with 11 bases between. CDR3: CASRQAKEETQYF. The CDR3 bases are TGTGCCAGCAGGCAAGCGAAAGAAGAGACCCAGTACTTC.

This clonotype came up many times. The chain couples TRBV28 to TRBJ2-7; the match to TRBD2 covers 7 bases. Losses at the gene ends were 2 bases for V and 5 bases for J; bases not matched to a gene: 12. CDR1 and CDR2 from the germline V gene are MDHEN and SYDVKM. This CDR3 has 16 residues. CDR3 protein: CASSLIPAGESDEQYF. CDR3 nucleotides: TGTGCCAGCAGTTTAATCCCCGCGGGGGAAAGCGACGAGCAGTACTTC.

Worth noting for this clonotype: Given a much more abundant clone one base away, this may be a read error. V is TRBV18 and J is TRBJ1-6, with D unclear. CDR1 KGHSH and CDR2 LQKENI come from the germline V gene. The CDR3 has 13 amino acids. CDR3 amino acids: CASSPEIDSSLHF. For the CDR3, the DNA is TGTGCCAGCTCACCTGAAATCGATTCATCCCTCCACTTT.

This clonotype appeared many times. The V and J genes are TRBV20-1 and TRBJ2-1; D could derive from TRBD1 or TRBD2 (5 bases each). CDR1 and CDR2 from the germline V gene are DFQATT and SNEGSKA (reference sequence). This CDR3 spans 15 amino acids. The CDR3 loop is CRGGQGSSSYNEQFF. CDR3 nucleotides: TGCAGAGGCGGGCAGGGATCAAGCTCCTACAATGAGCAGTTCTTC.

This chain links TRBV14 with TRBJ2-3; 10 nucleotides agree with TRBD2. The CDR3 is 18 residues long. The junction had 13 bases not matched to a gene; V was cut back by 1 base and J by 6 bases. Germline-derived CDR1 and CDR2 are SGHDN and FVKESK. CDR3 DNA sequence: TGTGCCAGCAGCCAAGTTCGCACTAGCGGGACTCTGAGGGATACGCAGTATTTT. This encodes CASSQVRTSGTLRDTQYF.

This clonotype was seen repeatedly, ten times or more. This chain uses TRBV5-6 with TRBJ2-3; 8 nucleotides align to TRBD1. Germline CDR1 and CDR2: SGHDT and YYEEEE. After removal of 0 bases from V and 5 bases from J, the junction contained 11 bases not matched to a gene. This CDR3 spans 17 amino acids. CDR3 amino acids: CASSLGIQGGLVDTQYF. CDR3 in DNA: TGTGCCAGCAGCTTGGGTATACAGGGGGGTTTAGTAGATACGCAGTATTTT. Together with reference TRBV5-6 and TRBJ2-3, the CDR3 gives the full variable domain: DAGVTQSPTHLIKTRGQQVTLRCSPKSGHDTVSWYQQALGQGPQFIFQYYEEEERQRGNFPDRFSGHQFPNYSSELNVNALLLGDSALYLCASSLGIQGGLVDTQYFGPGTRLTVL.

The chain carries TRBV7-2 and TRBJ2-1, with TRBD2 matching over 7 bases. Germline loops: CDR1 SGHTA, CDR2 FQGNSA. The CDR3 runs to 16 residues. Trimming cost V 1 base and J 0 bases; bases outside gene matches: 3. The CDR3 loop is CASSLVPGGSYNEQFF. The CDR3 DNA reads TGTGCCAGCAGCTTAGTCCCGGGGGGCTCCTACAATGAGCAGTTCTTC.

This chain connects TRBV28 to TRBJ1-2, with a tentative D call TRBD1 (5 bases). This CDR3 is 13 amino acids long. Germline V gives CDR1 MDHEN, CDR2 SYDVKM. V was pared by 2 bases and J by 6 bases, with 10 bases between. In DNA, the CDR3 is TGTGCCAGCAGTTTACTGGGGGAGGATGGCTACACCTTC. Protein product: CASSLLGEDGYTF.

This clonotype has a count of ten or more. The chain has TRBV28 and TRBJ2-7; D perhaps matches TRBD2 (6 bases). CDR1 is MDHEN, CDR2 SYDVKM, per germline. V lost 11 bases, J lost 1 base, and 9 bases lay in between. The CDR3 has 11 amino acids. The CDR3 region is CASGTSYEQYF. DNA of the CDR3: TGTGCCTCCGGGACTTCCTACGAGCAGTACTTC.

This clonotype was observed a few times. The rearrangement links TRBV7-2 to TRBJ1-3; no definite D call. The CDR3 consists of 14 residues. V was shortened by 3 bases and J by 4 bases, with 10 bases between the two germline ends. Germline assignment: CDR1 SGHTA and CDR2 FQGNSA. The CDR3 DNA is TGTGCCAGCAGCTTTATAGCATTGGGAAACACCATATATTTT. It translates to CASSFIALGNTIYF. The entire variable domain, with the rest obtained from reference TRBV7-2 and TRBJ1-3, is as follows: GAGVSQSPSNKVTEKGKDVELRCDPISGHTALYWYRQSLGQGLEFLIYFQGNSAPDKSGLPSDRFSAERTGGSVSTLTIQRTQQEDSAVYLCASSFIALGNTIYFGEGSWLTVV.

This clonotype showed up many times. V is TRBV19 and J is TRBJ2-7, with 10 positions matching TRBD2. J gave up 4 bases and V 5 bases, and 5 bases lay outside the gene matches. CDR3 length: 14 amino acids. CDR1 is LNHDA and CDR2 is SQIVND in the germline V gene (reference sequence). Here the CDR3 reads CASSPSGGPYEQYF. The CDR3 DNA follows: TGTGCCAGTAGTCCTAGCGGGGGCCCGTACGAGCAGTACTTC.

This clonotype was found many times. CDR3 in DNA: TGTGCCAGCTCACCACCGAAGGACAGGGGGATTCAGCCCCAGCATTTT. This encodes CASSPPKDRGIQPQHF. V usage is TRBV18 and J usage is TRBJ1-5; 10 positions match TRBD1. The junction had 5 bases not matched to a gene; V was cut back by 0 bases and J by 6 bases. Looked up from germline, CDR1 is KGHSH and CDR2 is LQKENI. CDR3 length equals 16 residues.

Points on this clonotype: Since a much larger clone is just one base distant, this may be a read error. Written as DNA, the CDR3 is TGTGTCAGCAGCTTGGGGGGCCTGAACTATGGCTACACCTTC. Translation: CVSSLGGLNYGYTF. The chain carries TRBV5-4 and TRBJ1-2, with D tentatively TRBD1 (6 bases). The length of the CDR3 is 14 residues. Germline lookup yields CDR1 SGHNT and CDR2 YYREEE (reference sequence). Full variable domain (remainder filled in from reference TRBV5-4 and TRBJ1-2): ETGVTQSPTHLIKTRGQQVTLRCSSQSGHNTVSWYQQALGQGPQFIFQYYREEENGRGNFPPRFSGLQFPNYSSELNVNALELDDSALYLCVSSLGGLNYGYTFGSGTRLTVV.

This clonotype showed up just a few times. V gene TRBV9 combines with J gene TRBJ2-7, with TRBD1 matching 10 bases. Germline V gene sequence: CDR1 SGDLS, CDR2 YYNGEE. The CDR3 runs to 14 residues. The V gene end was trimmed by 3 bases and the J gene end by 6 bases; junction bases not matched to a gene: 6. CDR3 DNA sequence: TGTGCCAGCAGCGCCGGACAGGGGGAGAGCGAGCAGTACTTC. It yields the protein CASSAGQGESEQYF. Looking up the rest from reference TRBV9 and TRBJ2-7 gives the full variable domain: DSGVTQTPKHLITATGQRVTLRCSPRSGDLSVYWYQQSLDQGLQFLIQYYNGEERAKGNILERFSAQQFPDLHSELNLSSLELGDSALYFCASSAGQGESEQYFGPGTRLTVT.

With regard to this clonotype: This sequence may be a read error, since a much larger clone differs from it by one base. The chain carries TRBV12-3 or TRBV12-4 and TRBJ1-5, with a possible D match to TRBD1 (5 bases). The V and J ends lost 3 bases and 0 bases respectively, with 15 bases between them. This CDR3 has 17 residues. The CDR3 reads CASSFDWGSISNQPQHF. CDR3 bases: TGTGCCAGCAGTTTCGATTGGGGGTCCATTAGCAATCAGCCCCAGCATTTT.

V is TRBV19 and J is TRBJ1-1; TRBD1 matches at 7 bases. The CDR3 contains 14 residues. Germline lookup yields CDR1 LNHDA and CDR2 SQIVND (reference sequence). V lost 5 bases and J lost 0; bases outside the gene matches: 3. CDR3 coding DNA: TGTGCCAGTAGTGCGGGACAGATGAACACTGAAGCTTTCTTT. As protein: CASSAGQMNTEAFF.

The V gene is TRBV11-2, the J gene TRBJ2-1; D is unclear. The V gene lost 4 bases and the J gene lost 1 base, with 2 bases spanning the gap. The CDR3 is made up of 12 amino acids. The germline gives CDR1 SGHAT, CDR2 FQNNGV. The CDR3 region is CASSYSYNEQFF. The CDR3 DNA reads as TGTGCCAGCAGCTATTCCTACAATGAGCAGTTCTTC.

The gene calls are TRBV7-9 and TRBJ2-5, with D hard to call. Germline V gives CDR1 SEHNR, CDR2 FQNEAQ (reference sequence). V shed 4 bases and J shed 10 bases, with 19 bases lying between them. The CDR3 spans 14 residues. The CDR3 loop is CASSSGSIDWYQYF. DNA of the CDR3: TGTGCCAGCAGCTCGGGCTCCATTGATTGGTACCAGTACTTC. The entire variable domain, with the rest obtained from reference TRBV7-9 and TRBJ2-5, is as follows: DTGVSQNPRHKITKRGQNVTFRCDPISEHNRLYWYRQTLGQGPEFLTYFQNEAQLEKSRLLSDRFSAERPKGSFSTLEIQRTEQGDSAMYLCASSSGSIDWYQYFGPGTRLLVL.

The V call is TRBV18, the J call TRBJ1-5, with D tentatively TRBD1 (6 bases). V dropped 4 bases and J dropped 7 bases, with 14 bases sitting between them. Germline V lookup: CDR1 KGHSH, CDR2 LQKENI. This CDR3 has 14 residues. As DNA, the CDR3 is TGTGCCAGCTCACAACACAGGGATGAACAGCCCCAGCATTTT. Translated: CASSQHRDEQPQHF.

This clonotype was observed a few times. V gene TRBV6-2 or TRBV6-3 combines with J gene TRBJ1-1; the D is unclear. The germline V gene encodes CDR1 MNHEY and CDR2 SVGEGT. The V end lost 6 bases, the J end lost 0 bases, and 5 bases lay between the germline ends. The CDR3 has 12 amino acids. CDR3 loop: CASRDVNTEAFF. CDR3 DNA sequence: TGTGCCAGCAGGGACGTGAACACTGAAGCTTTCTTT.

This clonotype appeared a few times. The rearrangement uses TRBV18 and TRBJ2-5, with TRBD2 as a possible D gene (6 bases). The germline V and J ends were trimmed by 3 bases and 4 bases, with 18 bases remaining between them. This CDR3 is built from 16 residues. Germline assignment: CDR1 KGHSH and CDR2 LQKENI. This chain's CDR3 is CASSPLRLASTETQYF. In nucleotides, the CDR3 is TGTGCCAGCTCACCCCTCCGTCTAGCGAGCACAGAGACCCAGTACTTC.

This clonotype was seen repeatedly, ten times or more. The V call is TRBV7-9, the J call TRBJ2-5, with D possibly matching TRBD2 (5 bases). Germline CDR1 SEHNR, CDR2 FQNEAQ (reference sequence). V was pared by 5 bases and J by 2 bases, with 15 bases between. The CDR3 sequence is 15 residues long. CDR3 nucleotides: TGTGCCAGCAGCCCCCATACGGGGATTCAAGAGACCCAGTACTTC. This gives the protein CASSPHTGIQETQYF.